These 30 T cell receptor beta chains were sequenced from one sample in a study of blood T cell repertoires in COVID-19. Sequenced by immunoSEQ multiplex PCR; TCRdb stores in-frame clones only, minus some. The sample shows 260,000 or so clones, roughly 88% of them seen only once. The source material was peripheral blood. These receptors came from a human donor in a cohort sampled during active COVID-19.

The V call is TRBV28, the J call TRBJ2-7; 9 nucleotides agree with TRBD2. This CDR3 contains 15 residues. Germline CDR1 is MDHEN and CDR2 is SYDVKM. V lost 5 bases to trimming and J lost 3 bases; unmatched junction nucleotides: 8. The CDR3 sequence: CASSNGLAIGYEQYF. The CDR3 region has the DNA TGTGCCAGCAGTAATGGACTAGCGATCGGCTACGAGCAGTACTTC.

DNA of the CDR3: TGCAGTGCCAGTGAGGAGGGCTACACCTTC. Protein: CSASEEGYTF. The chain is built from TRBV20-1 and TRBJ1-2, with no clear D. V dropped 6 bases and J dropped 8 bases, with 10 bases sitting between them. Germline lookup yields CDR1 DFQATT and CDR2 SNEGSKA (reference sequence). The CDR3 length is 10 residues.

This chain links TRBV12-3 or TRBV12-4 with TRBJ2-7; no definite D call. The CDR3 has 11 amino acids. The ends were cut back, 4 bases at V and 3 bases at J, with 4 bases in the middle. CDR3 nucleotide sequence: TGTGCCAGCAGTTCAAACTACGAGCAGTACTTC. Translated: CASSSNYEQYF.

In this sample, this clone turned up once. This chain links TRBV6-1 with TRBJ2-7; a possible D gene is TRBD2 (5 bases). The CDR3 runs to 13 residues. Per germline, CDR1 MNHNS and CDR2 SASEGT. Trimming stripped 1 base from V and 6 bases from J, with 10 bases between. The CDR3 sequence: CASSEEVGSEQYF. The CDR3 region has the DNA TGTGCCAGCAGTGAAGAGGTGGGGAGCGAGCAGTACTTC.

V gene TRBV6-5 combines with J gene TRBJ1-1; TRBD1 aligns across 8 bases. Trimming took 6 bases from V and 4 from J; bases not matched to a gene: 4. Per germline, CDR1 MNHEY and CDR2 SVGAGI. This CDR3 contains 13 residues. The CDR3 DNA reads as TGTGCCAGCAGAGATACAGGGGGCACTGAAGCTTTCTTT. Translated, it gives CASRDTGGTEAFF.

The gene calls are TRBV9 and TRBJ1-2; possible D gene TRBD1, 6 bases. The CDR3 totals 12 residues. From germline, CDR1 is SGDLS and CDR2 YYNGEE. V dropped 4 bases and J dropped 8 bases, with 12 bases sitting between them. CDR3 protein: CASSSTGRGYTF. Here the CDR3 DNA reads TGTGCCAGCAGCTCGACAGGCCGAGGCTACACCTTC. The whole variable domain, remainder taken from reference TRBV9 and TRBJ1-2, is DSGVTQTPKHLITATGQRVTLRCSPRSGDLSVYWYQQSLDQGLQFLIQYYNGEERAKGNILERFSAQQFPDLHSELNLSSLELGDSALYFCASSSTGRGYTFGSGTRLTVV.

This rearrangement joins TRBV28 to TRBJ1-1; 7 bases are shared with TRBD1. Germline loops: CDR1 MDHEN, CDR2 SYDVKM. CDR3 length equals 16 residues. Losses at the gene ends were 3 bases for V and 10 bases for J; bases not matched to a gene: 17. Written as DNA, the CDR3 is TGTGCCAGCAGTTTGTCCACAGGGGTAGGGGGGTCCGGAGCTTTCTTT. Translating it yields CASSLSTGVGGSGAFF.

The gene calls are TRBV30 and TRBJ2-7; 9 bases agree with TRBD1. CDR1 and CDR2 (germline): GTSNPN, SVGIG (reference sequence). CDR3 length: 15 amino acids. The V and J ends lost 1 base and 5 bases, in that order; junction bases with no gene match: 9. In nucleotides, the CDR3 is TGTGCCTGGAGTGCGGGACAGGGTCCTGACGACGAGCAGTACTTC. Translated: CAWSAGQGPDDEQYF. The variable domain in full, completed from reference TRBV30 and TRBJ2-7, reads SQTIHQWPATLVQPVGSPLSLECTVEGTSNPNLYWYRQAAGRGLQLLFYSVGIGQISSEVPQNLSASRPQDRQFILSSKKLLLSDSGFYLCAWSAGQGPDDEQYFGPGTRLTVT.

A single count supports this clone. Written as DNA, the CDR3 is TGTGCCAGCAGTTTAGAAGGAGAGGTGTTTGAATCTGAAGCTTTCTTT. Protein sequence: CASSLEGEVFESEAFF. The chain combines TRBV28 with TRBJ1-1; D is ambiguous. V lost 2 bases to trimming and J lost 6 bases, with 19 bases between them. Germline loops: CDR1 MDHEN, CDR2 SYDVKM. The CDR3 contains 16 residues.

This sequence joins TRBV19 and TRBJ2-7, with TRBD1 as a possible D gene (6 bases). The CDR3 is made up of 16 amino acids. V was pared by 6 bases and J by 0 bases, with 18 bases between. Looked up from germline, CDR1 is LNHDA and CDR2 is SQIVND (reference sequence). CDR3 in amino acids: CASRLDSWSPSYEQYF. The CDR3 nucleotides read TGTGCCAGTAGGTTGGACAGTTGGTCGCCCTCCTACGAGCAGTACTTC.

The CDR3 sequence: CASSIQAGNHEQYF. The DNA for the CDR3 is TGTGCCAGTAGTATCCAGGCAGGGAACCACGAGCAGTACTTC. This rearrangement joins TRBV19 to TRBJ2-7; tentative D call: TRBD1 (5 bases). The CDR3 spans 14 residues. Trimming took off 3 bases at V and 5 bases at J, with 14 bases between the two ends. Germline V gene data show CDR1 as LNHDA and CDR2 as SQIVND (reference sequence).

V usage is TRBV11-3 and J usage is TRBJ1-1; TRBD1 matches 7 bases. V trimming: 5 bases; J trimming: 6 bases; junction bases outside the gene matches: 3. The V gene's germline CDR1 is SGHNT and CDR2 YENEEA. The CDR3 is 12 amino acids. CDR3 DNA sequence: TGTGCCAGCAGCCGAGGACAGGCTGAAGCTTTCTTT. It encodes CASSRGQAEAFF.

This clone was detected a few times. The J gene is TRBJ2-5, the V gene TRBV10-3, with D perhaps matching TRBD1 (6 bases). This CDR3 has 13 amino acids. Trimming took 9 bases from V and 2 from J, leaving 13 bases between them. Germline V lookup: CDR1 ENHRY, CDR2 SYGVKD. CDR3: CAIQGPPQETQYF. The DNA of the CDR3 is TGTGCCATACAGGGTCCGCCGCAAGAGACCCAGTACTTC.

The CDR3 here is CATSDSGTGAGQETQYF. Here the CDR3 DNA reads TGTGCCACCAGTGATTCCGGGACAGGGGCCGGCCAAGAGACCCAGTACTTC. The V gene is TRBV24-1, the J gene TRBJ2-5, with 10 bases lining up with TRBD1. CDR1 KGHDR and CDR2 SFDVKD come from the germline V gene. The CDR3 totals 17 residues. V lost 2 bases and J lost 1; bases outside the gene matches: 6.

This clone was counted once. The chain combines TRBV7-2 with TRBJ2-7, with D possibly being TRBD2 (6 bases). Trimming took 5 bases from V and 6 from J, leaving 11 bases between them. The length of the CDR3 is 12 residues. Germline V gene data show CDR1 as SGHTA and CDR2 as FQGNSA. Written as DNA, the CDR3 is TGTGCCAGCAGCCCCCGGGGAGGCGAGCAGTACTTC. Translation gives CASSPRGGEQYF.

The chain joins TRBV5-1 to TRBJ1-3; unclear D gene. This CDR3 has 15 residues. V shed 4 bases and J shed 0 bases, with 11 bases lying between them. The V gene's germline CDR1 is SGHRS and CDR2 YFSETQ. Here the CDR3 reads CASSKEGSSGNTIYF. The CDR3 bases are TGCGCCAGCAGCAAAGAAGGGAGCTCTGGAAACACCATATATTTT. Full variable domain (outside the CDR3, taken from reference TRBV5-1 and TRBJ1-3): KAGVTQTPRYLIKTRGQQVTLSCSPISGHRSVSWYQQTPGQGLQFLFEYFSETQRNKGNFPGRFSGRQFSNSRSEMNVSTLELGDSALYLCASSKEGSSGNTIYFGEGSWLTVV.

This chain links TRBV12-5 with TRBJ1-1, with D possibly being TRBD1 (6 bases). This CDR3 has 14 amino acids. V lost 10 bases and J lost 1, with 16 bases in between. Germline values: CDR1 LGHNT, CDR2 FRNRAP. CDR3 nucleotides: TGTGCTACCACGATACAGGGCCCGAACACTGAAGCTTTCTTT. Residues: CATTIQGPNTEAFF.

Comments on this clone: Since a much larger clone is just one base distant, this may be a read error. Other DNA sequences of this sample code for an identical CDR3. The chain combines TRBV7-2 with TRBJ1-2; the match to TRBD1 covers 8 bases. In germline, CDR1 is SGHTA, CDR2 FQGNSA. V lost 5 bases, J lost 4 bases, and 6 bases stayed unmatched. This CDR3 region has 14 residues. CDR3 amino acids: CASSADRGPYGYTF. CDR3 DNA: TGTGCCAGCAGCGCCGACAGGGGACCCTATGGCTACACCTTC.

This rearrangement joins TRBV14 to TRBJ2-2; 9 bases align to TRBD1. The CDR3 loop spans 16 amino acids. Germline CDR1 reads SGHDN; CDR2 reads FVKESK. V lost 2 bases, J lost 4 bases, and 5 bases stayed unmatched. The CDR3 nucleotides are TGTGCCAGCAGCCAAAGGACAGGGGTGAGCACCGGGGAGCTGTTTTTT. It is translated as CASSQRTGVSTGELFF.

The chain carries TRBV21-1 and TRBJ1-5; TRBD1 is the table's D call and was not checked against the DNA. TRBV21-1 is a listed pseudogene. CDR3 length equals 14 residues. CDR3 in amino acids: CASRDRGFNQPQHF. CDR3 DNA: TGTGCCAGCAGGGACAGGGGATTTAATCAGCCCCAGCATTTT.

The rearrangement uses TRBV7-6 and TRBJ2-7; D is perhaps TRBD2 (6 bases). V was trimmed by 5 bases and J by 2 bases, leaving 19 bases between them. CDR3 length: 16 residues. CDR1 is SGHVS, CDR2 FNYEAQ, per germline. DNA for the CDR3: TGTGCCAGCAGCCCAAATCCCGGGGACTTAGCCTACGAGCAGTACTTC. Its protein is CASSPNPGDLAYEQYF.

The chain couples TRBV18 to TRBJ2-7, with D possibly matching TRBD1 (5 bases). V lost 2 bases and J lost 2, with 13 bases in between. The CDR3 extends over 15 amino acids. The germline V gene has CDR1 KGHSH and CDR2 LQKENI. CDR3 in DNA: TGTGCCAGCTCACCATCCCAAGGGGCGACCTACGAGCAGTACTTC. Its protein product is CASSPSQGATYEQYF.

Points on this clone: Other DNA variants within this sample encode the same CDR3. This sequence joins TRBV20-1 and TRBJ1-1; no firm D call. The ends were cut back, 3 bases at V and 1 base at J, with 6 bases in the middle. The CDR3 has 12 residues. Germline CDR1 and CDR2: DFQATT and SNEGSKA (reference sequence). The CDR3 protein is CSASRGNTEAFF. For the CDR3, the DNA is TGCAGTGCTAGTCGGGGGAACACTGAAGCTTTCTTT.

The V and J genes are TRBV15 and TRBJ1-2; TRBD1 agrees at 8 bases. From germline, CDR1 is LNHNV and CDR2 YYDKDF (reference sequence). The V and J ends lost 2 bases and 8 bases, in that order; junction bases with no gene match: 10. The CDR3 extends over 15 amino acids. CDR3 bases: TGTGCCACCAGCAGACCGGATCAGGGGGCTCTCGGCTACACCTTC. It specifies CATSRPDQGALGYTF.

This rearrangement joins TRBV18 to TRBJ2-2; D unclear. CDR1 KGHSH and CDR2 LQKENI come from the germline V gene. V lost 2 bases to trimming and J lost 8 bases, with 6 bases between them. The length of the CDR3 is 12 residues. The CDR3 loop reads CASSPSRGELFF. The CDR3 DNA is TGTGCCAGCTCACCAAGTAGAGGGGAGCTGTTTTTT.

The chain carries TRBV11-2 and TRBJ1-4; D possibly corresponds to TRBD1 (5 bases). Germline CDR1 SGHAT, CDR2 FQNNGV. V was clipped by 5 bases and J by 0 bases, with 10 bases between them. This CDR3 is 15 amino acids long. This CDR3 is CASSPVGATNEKLFF. For the CDR3, the DNA is TGTGCCAGCAGCCCTGTAGGGGCAACTAATGAAAAACTGTTTTTT.

The chain carries TRBV6-5 and TRBJ1-2; possible D gene TRBD1, 5 bases. CDR3 size: 14 residues. The V and J ends lost 7 bases and 8 bases respectively, with 20 bases between them. Per germline, CDR1 MNHEY and CDR2 SVGAGI. The CDR3 here is CASTRDSSNRGYTF. For the CDR3, the DNA is TGTGCCAGCACTAGAGACAGCTCGAATCGCGGCTACACCTTC.

This sequence joins TRBV4-1 and TRBJ2-7, with a tentative D call TRBD1 (6 bases). Germline V gives CDR1 MGHRA, CDR2 YSYEKL. With 3 bases removed from V and 5 bases from J, the gap between germline ends came to 17 bases. The CDR3 runs 15 residues. The CDR3 DNA reads as TGCGCCAGCAGCCACCAACCTCAGGGGAACGACGAGCAGTACTTC. Amino acid sequence: CASSHQPQGNDEQYF.

V is TRBV7-2 and J is TRBJ1-2, with 7 nucleotides matching TRBD1. This CDR3 contains 14 residues. J was trimmed by 4 bases and V by 4 bases; bases with no gene match: 6. Germline loops: CDR1 SGHTA, CDR2 FQGNSA. CDR3 loop: CASSSRDSGYGYTF. The CDR3 DNA follows: TGTGCCAGCAGCTCAAGGGACAGCGGCTATGGCTACACCTTC. The full variable domain, its missing parts supplied by reference TRBV7-2 and TRBJ1-2, is GAGVSQSPSNKVTEKGKDVELRCDPISGHTALYWYRQSLGQGLEFLIYFQGNSAPDKSGLPSDRFSAERTGGSVSTLTIQRTQQEDSAVYLCASSSRDSGYGYTFGSGTRLTVV.

The chain is built from TRBV7-2 and TRBJ1-4; D might be TRBD1 (6 bases). Germline lookup yields CDR1 SGHTA and CDR2 FQGNSA. CDR3 length: 15 amino acids. V was pared by 2 bases and J by 4 bases, with 11 bases between. The CDR3 DNA is TGTGCCAGCAGCTTATATCCCAGGGGTAATGAAAAACTGTTTTTT. It encodes CASSLYPRGNEKLFF.